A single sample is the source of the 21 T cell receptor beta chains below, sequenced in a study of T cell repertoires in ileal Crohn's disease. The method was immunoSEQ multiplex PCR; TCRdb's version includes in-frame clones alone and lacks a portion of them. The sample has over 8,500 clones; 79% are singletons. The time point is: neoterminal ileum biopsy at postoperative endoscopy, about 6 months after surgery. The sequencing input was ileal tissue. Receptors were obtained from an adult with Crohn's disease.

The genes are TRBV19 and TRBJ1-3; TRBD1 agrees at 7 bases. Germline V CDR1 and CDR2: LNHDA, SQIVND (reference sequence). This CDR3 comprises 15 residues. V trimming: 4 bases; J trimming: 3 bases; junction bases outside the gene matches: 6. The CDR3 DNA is TGTGCCAGTAGTACCCACAGGGGCAGTGGAAACACCATATATTTT. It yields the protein CASSTHRGSGNTIYF. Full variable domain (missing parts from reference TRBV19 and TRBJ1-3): DGGITQSPKYLFRKEGQNVTLSCEQNLNHDAMYWYRQDPGQGLRLIYYSQIVNDFQKGDIAEGYSVSREKKESFPLTVTSAQKNPTAFYLCASSTHRGSGNTIYFGEGSWLTVV.

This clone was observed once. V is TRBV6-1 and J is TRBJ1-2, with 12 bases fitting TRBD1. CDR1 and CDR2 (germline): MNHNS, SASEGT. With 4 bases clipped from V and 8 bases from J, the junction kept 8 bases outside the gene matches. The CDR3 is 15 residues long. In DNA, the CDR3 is TGTGCCAGCAGTGCCCGGGGACAGGGGGCTAACGGCTACACCTTC. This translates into CASSARGQGANGYTF.

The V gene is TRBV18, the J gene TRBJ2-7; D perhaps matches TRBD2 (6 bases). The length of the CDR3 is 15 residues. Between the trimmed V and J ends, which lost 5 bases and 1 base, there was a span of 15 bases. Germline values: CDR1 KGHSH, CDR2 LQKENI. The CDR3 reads CASSNRGTGSYEQYF. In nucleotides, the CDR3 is TGTGCCAGCTCAAACCGGGGGACTGGGTCCTACGAGCAGTACTTC.

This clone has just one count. In DNA form, the CDR3 reads TGTGCCAACAAAACTGGAGGGACCAACTATGGCTACACCTTC. Translation: CANKTGGTNYGYTF. This chain uses TRBV12-1 with TRBJ1-2. TRBV12-1 represents a pseudogene. This CDR3 has 14 amino acids.

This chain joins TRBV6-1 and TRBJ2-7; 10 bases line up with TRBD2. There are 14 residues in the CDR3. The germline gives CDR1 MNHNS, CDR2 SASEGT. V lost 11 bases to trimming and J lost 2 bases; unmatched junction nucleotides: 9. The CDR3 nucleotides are TGTGCCGCGCGCGGACTAGCGGCTCCCTACGAGCAGTACTTC. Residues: CAARGLAAPYEQYF.

The CDR3 here is CASSQVVGTASYEQYF. Here the CDR3 DNA reads TGCGCCAGCAGCCAGGTCGTAGGGACAGCTTCCTACGAGCAGTACTTC. This rearrangement joins TRBV4-1 to TRBJ2-7; 7 positions agree with TRBD1. CDR1 and CDR2 from the germline V gene are MGHRA and YSYEKL. The CDR3 totals 16 residues. Unmatched junction bases numbered 9, after V lost 3 bases and J lost 1 base.

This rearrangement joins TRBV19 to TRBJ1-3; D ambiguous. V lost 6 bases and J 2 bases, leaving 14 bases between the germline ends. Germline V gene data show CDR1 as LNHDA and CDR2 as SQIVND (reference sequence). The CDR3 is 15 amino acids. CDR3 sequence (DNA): TGTGCCAGTAGCCTCCTACGGGGAGCTGGAAACACCATATATTTT. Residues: CASSLLRGAGNTIYF. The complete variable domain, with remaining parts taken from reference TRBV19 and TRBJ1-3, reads DGGITQSPKYLFRKEGQNVTLSCEQNLNHDAMYWYRQDPGQGLRLIYYSQIVNDFQKGDIAEGYSVSREKKESFPLTVTSAQKNPTAFYLCASSLLRGAGNTIYFGEGSWLTVV.

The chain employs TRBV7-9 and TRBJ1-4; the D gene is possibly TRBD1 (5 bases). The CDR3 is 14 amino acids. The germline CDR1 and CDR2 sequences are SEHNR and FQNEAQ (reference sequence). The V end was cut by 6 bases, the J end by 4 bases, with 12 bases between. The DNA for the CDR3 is TGTGCCAGCAGTCGGGACTTGTATAATGAAAAACTGTTTTTT. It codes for CASSRDLYNEKLFF.

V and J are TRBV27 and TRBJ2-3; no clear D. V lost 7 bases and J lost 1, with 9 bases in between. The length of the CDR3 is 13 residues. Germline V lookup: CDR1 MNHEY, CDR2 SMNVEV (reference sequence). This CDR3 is CASMQVGTDTQYF. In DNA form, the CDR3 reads TGTGCCAGCATGCAGGTCGGCACAGATACGCAGTATTTT.

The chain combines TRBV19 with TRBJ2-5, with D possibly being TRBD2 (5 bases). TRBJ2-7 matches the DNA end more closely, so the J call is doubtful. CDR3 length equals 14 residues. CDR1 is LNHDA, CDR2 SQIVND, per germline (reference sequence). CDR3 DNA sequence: TGTGCCAGTAGTTCCCGAGGGCGGGCCTACGAGCAGTACTTC. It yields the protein CASSSRGRAYEQYF.

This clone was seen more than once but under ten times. As DNA, the CDR3 is TGTGCCAGCAGTTACTCGAGGTCTTTCTCACCCCTCCACTTT. It encodes CASSYSRSFSPLHF. This chain connects TRBV6-5 to TRBJ1-6; D gene uncertain. Germline-derived CDR1 and CDR2 are MNHEY and SVGAGI. The CDR3 has 14 residues. V lost 0 bases and J lost 10, with 10 bases in between.

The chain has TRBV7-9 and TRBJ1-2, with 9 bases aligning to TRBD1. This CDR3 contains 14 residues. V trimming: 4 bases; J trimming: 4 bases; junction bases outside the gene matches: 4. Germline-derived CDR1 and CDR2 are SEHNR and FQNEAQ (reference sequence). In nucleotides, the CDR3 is TGTGCCAGCAGCTCGGACAGGGGAGTCTATGGCTACACCTTC. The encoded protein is CASSSDRGVYGYTF.

For the CDR3, the DNA is TGTGCCAGCAGTTACCACTTGGAGGGTTCACCCCTCCACTTT. This sequence encodes CASSYHLEGSPLHF. This chain joins TRBV6-5 and TRBJ1-6, with no clear D. The CDR3 loop spans 14 amino acids. Trimming left V 2 bases short and J 9 bases short, with 11 bases between. Germline V gene lookup returns CDR1 MNHEY and CDR2 SVGAGI.

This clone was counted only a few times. CDR3 bases: TGTGCCAGTAGTATATCAGGGAAAGGGGACTATGGCTACACCTTC. Its protein is CASSISGKGDYGYTF. V gene TRBV19 combines with J gene TRBJ1-2, with TRBD1 as a possible D gene (5 bases). This CDR3 contains 15 residues. V was pared by 2 bases and J by 3 bases, with 13 bases between. CDR1 is LNHDA and CDR2 is SQIVND in the germline V gene (reference sequence).

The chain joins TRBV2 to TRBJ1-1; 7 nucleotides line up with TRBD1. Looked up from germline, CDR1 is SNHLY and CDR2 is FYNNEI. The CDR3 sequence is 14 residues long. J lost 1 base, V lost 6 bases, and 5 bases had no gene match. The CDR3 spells CASRQDRANTEAFF. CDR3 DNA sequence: TGTGCCAGCAGACAAGACAGGGCGAACACTGAAGCTTTCTTT.

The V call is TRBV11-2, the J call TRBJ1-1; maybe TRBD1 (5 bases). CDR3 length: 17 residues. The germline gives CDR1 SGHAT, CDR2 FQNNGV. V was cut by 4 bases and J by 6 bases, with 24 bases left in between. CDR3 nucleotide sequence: TGTGCCAGCAGCTCCGTGGATGGGACTGGGTATTTCCCTGAAGCTTTCTTT. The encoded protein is CASSSVDGTGYFPEAFF.

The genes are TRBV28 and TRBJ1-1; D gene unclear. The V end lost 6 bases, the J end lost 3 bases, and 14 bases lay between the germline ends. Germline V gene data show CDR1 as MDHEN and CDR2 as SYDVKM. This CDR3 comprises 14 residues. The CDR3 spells CASSPLRFYTEAFF. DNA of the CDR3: TGTGCCAGCAGCCCTCTCCGGTTCTACACTGAAGCTTTCTTT.

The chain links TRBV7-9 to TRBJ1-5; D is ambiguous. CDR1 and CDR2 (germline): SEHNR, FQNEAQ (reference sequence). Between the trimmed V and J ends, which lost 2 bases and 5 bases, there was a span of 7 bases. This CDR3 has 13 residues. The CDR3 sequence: CASSLLADQPQHF. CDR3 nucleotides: TGTGCCAGCAGCTTACTGGCGGATCAGCCCCAGCATTTT. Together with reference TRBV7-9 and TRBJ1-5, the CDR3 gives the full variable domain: DTGVSQNPRHKITKRGQNVTFRCDPISEHNRLYWYRQTLGQGPEFLTYFQNEAQLEKSRLLSDRFSAERPKGSFSTLEIQRTEQGDSAMYLCASSLLADQPQHFGDGTRLSIL.

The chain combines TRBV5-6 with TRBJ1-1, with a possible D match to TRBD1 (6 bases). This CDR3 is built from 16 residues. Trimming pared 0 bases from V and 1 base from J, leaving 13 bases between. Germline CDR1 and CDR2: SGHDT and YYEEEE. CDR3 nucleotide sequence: TGTGCCAGCAGCTTGGTTGGGACAAACGAGAACACTGAAGCTTTCTTT. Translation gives CASSLVGTNENTEAFF.

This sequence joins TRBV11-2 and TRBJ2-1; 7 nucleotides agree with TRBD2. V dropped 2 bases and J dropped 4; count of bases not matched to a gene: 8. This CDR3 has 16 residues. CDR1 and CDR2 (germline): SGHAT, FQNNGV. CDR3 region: CASSLLTGGTYNEQFF. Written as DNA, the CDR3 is TGTGCCAGCAGCTTACTAACGGGGGGTACGTACAATGAGCAGTTCTTC.

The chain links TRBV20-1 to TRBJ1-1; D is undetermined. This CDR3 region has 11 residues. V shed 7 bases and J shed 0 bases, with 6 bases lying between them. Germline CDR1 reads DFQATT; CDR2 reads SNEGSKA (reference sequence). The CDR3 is CSVSVNTEAFF. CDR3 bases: TGCAGTGTTTCAGTGAACACTGAAGCTTTCTTT.